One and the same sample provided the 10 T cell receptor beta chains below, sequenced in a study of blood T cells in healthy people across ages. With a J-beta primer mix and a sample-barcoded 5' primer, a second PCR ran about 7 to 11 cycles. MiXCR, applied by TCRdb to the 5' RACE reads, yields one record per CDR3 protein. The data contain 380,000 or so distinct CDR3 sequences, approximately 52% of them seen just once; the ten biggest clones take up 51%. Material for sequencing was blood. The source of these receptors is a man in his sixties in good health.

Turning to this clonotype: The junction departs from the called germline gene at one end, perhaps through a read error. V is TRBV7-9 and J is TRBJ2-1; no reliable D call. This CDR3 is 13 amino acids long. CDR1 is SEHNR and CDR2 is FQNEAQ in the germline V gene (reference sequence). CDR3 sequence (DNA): TGTGCCAGCAGCGTAGCCAGGTCCGGCGAGCAGTTCTTC. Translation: CASSVARSGEQFF. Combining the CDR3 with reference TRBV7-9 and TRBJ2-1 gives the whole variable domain DTGVSQNPRHKITKRGQNVTFRCDPISEHNRLYWYRQTLGQGPEFLTYFQNEAQLEKSRLLSDRFSAERPKGSFSTLEIQRTEQGDSAMYLCASSVARSGEQFFGPGTRLTVL.

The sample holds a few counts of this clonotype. The DNA of the CDR3 is TGTGCCAGCAGTCAACGTGCCACAGATACGCAGTATTTT. It specifies CASSQRATDTQYF. The chain joins TRBV7-9 to TRBJ2-3, with unresolved D. CDR1 and CDR2 (germline): SEHNR, FQNEAQ (reference sequence). The V end was cut by 6 bases, the J end by 2 bases, with 9 bases between. CDR3 length: 13 residues. The variable domain in full, with the rest retrieved from reference TRBV7-9 and TRBJ2-3, is DTGVSQNPRHKITKRGQNVTFRCDPISEHNRLYWYRQTLGQGPEFLTYFQNEAQLEKSRLLSDRFSAERPKGSFSTLEIQRTEQGDSAMYLCASSQRATDTQYFGPGTRLTVL.

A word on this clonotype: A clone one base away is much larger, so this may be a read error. The DNA for the CDR3 is TGTGTCAGCAGCACCTCCCGGGCGGGAGTGGATACGCAGTATTTT. Translating gives CVSSTSRAGVDTQYF. This chain links TRBV11-2 with TRBJ2-3; 7 positions match TRBD2. Per germline, CDR1 SGHAT and CDR2 FQNNGV. This CDR3 spans 15 amino acids.

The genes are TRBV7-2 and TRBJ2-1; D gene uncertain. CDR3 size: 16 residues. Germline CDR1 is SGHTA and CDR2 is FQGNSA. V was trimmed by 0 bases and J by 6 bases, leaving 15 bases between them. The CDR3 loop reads CASSLALSFQANEQFF. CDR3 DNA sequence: TGTGCCAGCAGCTTAGCGCTAAGCTTCCAGGCCAATGAGCAGTTCTTC.

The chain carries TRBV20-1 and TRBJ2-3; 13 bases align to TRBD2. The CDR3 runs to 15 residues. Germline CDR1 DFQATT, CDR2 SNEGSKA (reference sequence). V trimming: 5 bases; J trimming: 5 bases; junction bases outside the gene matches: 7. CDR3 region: CSAEGLAGLEDTQYF. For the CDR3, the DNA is TGCAGTGCTGAGGGACTAGCGGGATTAGAAGATACGCAGTATTTT.

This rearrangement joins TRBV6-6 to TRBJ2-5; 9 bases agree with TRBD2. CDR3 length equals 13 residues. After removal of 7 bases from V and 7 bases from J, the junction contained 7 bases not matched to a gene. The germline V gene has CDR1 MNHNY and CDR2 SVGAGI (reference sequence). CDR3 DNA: TGTGCCAGCATGGCGGGAGGGCCTGGGACCCAGTACTTC. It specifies CASMAGGPGTQYF.

In DNA, the CDR3 is TGTGCCAGCAGCCGGGACGGCCGGAAAGAGCAGTACTTC. This gives the protein CASSRDGRKEQYF. V is TRBV13 and J is TRBJ2-7; D is possibly TRBD1 or TRBD2 (5 bases each). V lost 5 bases to trimming and J lost 7 bases, with 15 bases between them. The CDR3 has 13 residues. Germline assignment: CDR1 PRHDT and CDR2 FYEKMQ (reference sequence).

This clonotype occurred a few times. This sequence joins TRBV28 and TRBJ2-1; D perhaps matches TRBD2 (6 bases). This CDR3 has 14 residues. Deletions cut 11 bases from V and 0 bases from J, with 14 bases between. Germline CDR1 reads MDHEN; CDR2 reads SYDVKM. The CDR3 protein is CALGGSDSYNEQFF. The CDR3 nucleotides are TGTGCCCTTGGGGGGAGCGACTCCTACAATGAGCAGTTCTTC.

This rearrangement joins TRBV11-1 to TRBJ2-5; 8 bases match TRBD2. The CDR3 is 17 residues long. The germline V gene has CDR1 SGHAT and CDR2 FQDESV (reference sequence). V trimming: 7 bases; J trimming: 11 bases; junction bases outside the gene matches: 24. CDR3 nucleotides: TGTGCCAGCATCCCCACGACCGGGAGGGGGTCATACAATGGGCAGTACTTC. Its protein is CASIPTTGRGSYNGQYF.

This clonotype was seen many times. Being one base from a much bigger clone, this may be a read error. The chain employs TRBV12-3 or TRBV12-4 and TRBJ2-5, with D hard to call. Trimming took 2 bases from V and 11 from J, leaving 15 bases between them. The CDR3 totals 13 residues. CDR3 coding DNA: TGTGCCAGCAGTTTAAATAGGTGGAATGAGCAGTACTTC. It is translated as CASSLNRWNEQYF.